The 8 T cell receptor beta chains reported below all come from one sample, sequenced in a study of OX40 agonist ivuxolimab in advanced cancers. Method: immunoSEQ multiplex PCR; TCRdb's copy keeps in-frame clones and lacks some. The sample holds about 84,000 clones, nearly 95% seen once. The input for sequencing was CD4+ or CD8+ T cells sorted from blood, taken in a trial of the OX40 agonist ivuxolimab. The source of these receptors is an adult with an advanced solid tumor such as melanoma, head and neck, liver or kidney cancer.

The J gene is TRBJ1-6, the V gene TRBV11-2; the D is unclear. Germline CDR1 and CDR2: SGHAT and FQNNGV. Between the trimmed V and J ends, which lost 0 bases and 13 bases, there was a span of 7 bases. There are 12 residues in the CDR3. The CDR3 sequence is CASSLDMWPLHF. The CDR3 bases are TGTGCCAGCAGCTTAGATATGTGGCCCCTCCACTTT.

V is TRBV28 and J is TRBJ2-1, with D unresolved. This CDR3 spans 16 amino acids. Germline V gene lookup returns CDR1 MDHEN and CDR2 SYDVKM. Trimming took 5 bases from V and 5 from J, leaving 19 bases between them. This chain's CDR3 is CASSAVRQIRDNEQFF. The CDR3 region has the DNA TGTGCCAGCAGTGCCGTACGGCAGATCCGGGACAATGAGCAGTTCTTC.

The rearrangement uses TRBV5-8 and TRBJ1-3; D gene unclear. Germline CDR1 is SGHTS and CDR2 is YDEGEE. The V end lost 1 base, the J end lost 4 bases, and 9 bases lay between the germline ends. The CDR3 sequence is 14 residues long. In DNA, the CDR3 is TGTGCCAGCAGCTTGATGTCGGAAGGAAACACCATATATTTT. The encoded protein is CASSLMSEGNTIYF.

V and J are TRBV9 and TRBJ2-4, with unresolved D. Germline loops: CDR1 SGDLS, CDR2 YYNGEE. There are 13 residues in the CDR3. V lost 4 bases and J 15 bases, leaving 20 bases between the germline ends. The CDR3: CASSPALEGGWYF. The CDR3 DNA follows: TGTGCCAGCAGCCCTGCCTTAGAAGGCGGCTGGTACTTC.

For the CDR3, the DNA is TGCGCCAGCAGCCACACCAGATCAACAGCTAACTATGGCTACACCTTC. Protein sequence: CASSHTRSTANYGYTF. The chain employs TRBV4-3 and TRBJ1-2; D is unresolved. Per germline, CDR1 LGHNA and CDR2 YSLEER. This CDR3 is built from 16 residues. Trimming stripped 3 bases from V and 0 bases from J, with 14 bases between.

This chain connects TRBV27 to TRBJ2-1, with TRBD1 identical over 8 bases. V was pared by 1 base and J by 5 bases, with 7 bases of the junction left unmatched. CDR3 length: 16 amino acids. The germline gives CDR1 MNHEY, CDR2 SMNVEV (reference sequence). The CDR3 reads CASSLWARGRDNEQFF. The DNA for the CDR3 is TGTGCCAGCAGTTTATGGGCCAGGGGGCGAGACAATGAGCAGTTCTTC.

The V gene is TRBV4-2, the J gene TRBJ2-1; possibly TRBD2 for D (5 bases). V gave up 0 bases and J gave up 7 bases, with 16 bases separating them. Germline V lookup: CDR1 LGHNA, CDR2 YNFKEQ. CDR3 length equals 16 residues. CDR3 nucleotides: TGTGCCAGCAGCCAAGAGGAGGTGATAGCGTGGAATGAGCAGTTCTTC. Its protein is CASSQEEVIAWNEQFF.

This chain links TRBV4-3 with TRBJ2-3; D may be TRBD2 (6 bases). From germline, CDR1 is LGHNA and CDR2 YSLEER. Deletions cut 0 bases from V and 3 bases from J, with 13 bases between. This CDR3 region has 16 residues. The CDR3 DNA follows: TGCGCCAGCAGCCAAGATTCCCTAGCGCTGACAGATACGCAGTATTTT. Protein product: CASSQDSLALTDTQYF.